A selection of T cell receptor beta chains follows, all from one sample in a study of blood T cell repertoires in COVID-19. Clones were sequenced by immunoSEQ multiplex PCR, and TCRdb holds only the in-frame ones, with some missing. The data contain under 80,000 clones, roughly 92% of them singletons. The source material was peripheral blood. These receptors originate from a human donor in a cohort sampled during active COVID-19. The CDR3 runs from the conserved cysteine through the conserved F or W. The D gene is left open where the match is weak. Size is stated for part of the rows, as once, few or many counts, or as a class when the clone is expanded.

TRBV5-6,-,TRBD1,TRBJ1-5,CASSLRQGYQPQHF,TGTGCCAGCAGCTTGCGACAGGGATATCAGCCCCAGCATTTT
TRBV11-3,-,TRBD1,TRBJ2-1,CASSLMAGGSNEQFF,TGTGCCAGCAGCTTGATGGCAGGGGGTTCCAATGAGCAGTTCTTC
TRBV6-5,once,-,TRBJ2-7,CASTPGGAGAYEQYF,TGTGCCAGCACCCCCGGGGGTGCGGGCGCATACGAGCAGTACTTC
TRBV24-1,-,-,TRBJ1-2,CATSDSSYGYTF,TGTGCCACCAGTGACTCCTCCTATGGCTACACCTTC
TRBV12-3/TRBV12-4,-,TRBD1,TRBJ2-7,CASSRQGVGEQYF,TGTGCCAGCAGTCGTCAGGGGGTGGGGGAGCAGTACTTC
TRBV19,-,-,TRBJ2-3,CASKQRPRTDTQYF,TGTGCCAGTAAGCAGCGGCCTCGCACAGATACGCAGTATTTT
TRBV5-6,-,-,TRBJ2-7,CASSFQTPYEQYF,TGTGCCAGCAGCTTCCAGACTCCCTACGAGCAGTACTTC
TRBV6-5,-,-,TRBJ1-5,CASSYSRGQPQHF,TGTGCCAGCAGTTACTCGAGAGGGCAGCCCCAGCATTTT
TRBV9,-,-,TRBJ2-2,CASSVAPDTGELFF,TGTGCCAGCAGCGTAGCCCCGGACACCGGGGAGCTGTTTTTT
TRBV13,-,TRBD2,TRBJ2-7,CASSPTSAHEQYF,TGTGCCAGCAGCCCGACTAGCGCCCACGAGCAGTACTTC
TRBV18,once,-,TRBJ1-1,CASSQGLQGVSEAFF,TGTGCCAGCTCACAGGGGCTTCAGGGTGTGTCTGAAGCTTTCTTT
TRBV6-5,-,-,TRBJ2-3,CASSYDRVGDTQYF,TGTGCCAGCAGTTACGACCGGGTTGGAGATACGCAGTATTTT
TRBV6-5,-,-,TRBJ2-3,CASAGRHTDTQYF,TGTGCCAGCGCAGGGAGGCACACAGATACGCAGTATTTT
TRBV7-9,-,-,TRBJ1-4,CASSLATSNEKLFF,TGTGCCAGCAGCTTGGCAACCTCTAATGAAAAACTGTTTTTT
TRBV5-4,once,TRBD2,TRBJ2-3,CASSLEGLADSTDTQYF,TGTGCCAGCAGCCTGGAGGGACTAGCGGATAGCACAGATACGCAGTATTTT
TRBV28,-,TRBD1,TRBJ2-1,CASSFTYRGNEQFF,TGTGCCAGCAGTTTTACTTACAGGGGCAATGAGCAGTTCTTC
TRBV4-1,-,TRBD1,TRBJ1-1,CASSQGDRGNTEAFF,TGCGCCAGCAGCCAAGGGGACAGGGGGAACACTGAAGCTTTCTTT
TRBV4-2,few,TRBD2,TRBJ2-7,CASSQEYGGRIYEQYF,TGTGCCAGCAGCCAAGAGTACGGCGGGAGGATCTACGAGCAGTACTTC
TRBV2,-,TRBD1,TRBJ2-2,CASGDRRNTGELFF,TGTGCCAGCGGGGACAGGAGGAACACCGGGGAGCTGTTTTTT
TRBV6-5,-,-,TRBJ1-2,CASSPRGSEVRGYTF,TGTGCCAGCAGTCCTCGGGGTAGTGAAGTGAGAGGCTACACCTTC
TRBV28,-,-,TRBJ1-5,CASSFFLGGQPQHF,TGTGCCAGCAGTTTTTTCTTGGGAGGTCAGCCCCAGCATTTT
TRBV19,-,-,TRBJ2-3,CASTDWRYEDTQYF,TGTGCCAGTACGGACTGGCGTTATGAAGATACGCAGTATTTT
TRBV27,-,TRBD2,TRBJ2-4,CASRARGSGGDIQYF,TGTGCCAGCAGGGCCCGCGGGTCGGGGGGGGACATTCAGTACTTC
TRBV5-4,-,-,TRBJ2-1,CASSPTGNNEQFF,TGTGCCAGCAGCCCCACGGGGAACAATGAGCAGTTCTTC
TRBV2,-,TRBD2,TRBJ2-4,CASRPGLAGNKNIQYF,TGTGCCAGCAGGCCGGGACTAGCGGGAAACAAAAACATTCAGTACTTC
TRBV5-6,few,TRBD1,TRBJ1-5,CASSLTGGDQPQHF,TGTGCCAGCAGCTTGACAGGGGGCGATCAGCCCCAGCATTTT
TRBV5-1,-,TRBD1,TRBJ1-4,CASSRGGGNEKLFF,TGCGCCAGCAGCCGAGGGGGCGGGAATGAAAAACTGTTTTTT
TRBV6-5,-,-,TRBJ1-2,CASSSGRSTGDYGYTF,TGTGCCAGCAGTTCTGGACGCTCGACAGGAGACTATGGCTACACCTTC
TRBV18,-,-,TRBJ1-5,CASPKSRASAHSYSNQPQHF,TGTGCCAGCCCGAAGTCACGAGCGTCAGCCCACTCCTATAGCAATCAGCCCCAGCATTTT
TRBV6-2/TRBV6-3,-,TRBD1,TRBJ2-6,CASSRDRGSSGANVLTF,TGTGCCAGCAGTAGGGACAGGGGTTCATCTGGGGCCAACGTCCTGACTTTC
TRBV5-1,-,-,TRBJ2-5,CASSLEGGPETQYF,TGCGCCAGCAGCTTGGAGGGGGGGCCAGAGACCCAGTACTTC
TRBV27,-,-,TRBJ2-3,CASGSGQRLSTDTQYF,TGTGCCAGCGGCTCCGGACAGCGCCTCAGCACAGATACGCAGTATTTT
TRBV7-9,-,-,TRBJ2-7,CASSSRPGTPSYEQYF,TGTGCCAGCAGTTCTCGCCCCGGGACTCCGTCCTACGAGCAGTACTTC
TRBV4-1,-,-,TRBJ2-7,CASSQDRGGGMYEQYF,TGCGCCAGCAGCCAAGATCGGGGAGGGGGGATGTACGAGCAGTACTTC
TRBV7-9,-,-,TRBJ1-3,CASSLDALSGNTIYF,TGTGCCAGCAGCTTAGACGCGCTCTCTGGAAACACCATATATTTT
TRBV5-6,-,-,TRBJ2-7,CASSFRGEQYF,TGTGCCAGCAGCTTTAGAGGCGAGCAGTACTTC
TRBV7-9,-,TRBD2,TRBJ2-7,CASSPRLAGGQGAYEQYF,TGTGCCAGCAGCCCTCGGCTAGCGGGGGGCCAGGGGGCCTACGAGCAGTACTTC
TRBV19,-,-,TRBJ2-5,CASSVGRDWETQYF,TGTGCCAGTAGTGTAGGCAGGGATTGGGAGACCCAGTACTTC
TRBV7-9,-,-,TRBJ2-1,CASSLGGEQFF,TGTGCCAGCAGCTTAGGCGGTGAGCAGTTCTTC
TRBV11-2,-,-,TRBJ2-1,CASSERFYNEQFF,TGTGCCAGCAGTGAGCGGTTCTACAATGAGCAGTTCTTC
TRBV7-8,-,-,TRBJ1-4,CASSSQVLNEKLFF,TGTGCCAGCAGCTCCCAGGTCCTAAATGAAAAACTGTTTTTT
TRBV28,-,-,TRBJ1-1,CASSKEGAGRTEAFF,TGTGCCAGCAGCAAGGAGGGCGCGGGGAGGACTGAAGCTTTCTTT
TRBV7-2,-,-,TRBJ2-1,CASSLSASTNEQFF,TGTGCCAGCAGCTTAAGCGCCAGTACAAATGAGCAGTTCTTC
TRBV18,-,-,TRBJ1-1,CASSPGTGANTEAFF,TGTGCCAGCTCACCTGGTACGGGTGCGAACACTGAAGCTTTCTTT
TRBV9,-,TRBD1,TRBJ2-7,CASSPPGTGMRQYF,TGTGCCAGCAGCCCACCGGGGACAGGGATGCGGCAGTACTTC
TRBV5-6,-,TRBD1,TRBJ2-1,CASSFYRDRVNEQFF,TGTGCCAGCAGCTTTTATCGGGACAGGGTAAATGAGCAGTTCTTC
TRBV5-6,few,-,TRBJ2-3,CASSLLPPTDTQYF,TGTGCCAGCAGCTTGCTTCCCCCCACAGATACGCAGTATTTT
TRBV6-5,once,-,TRBJ1-1,CASSYGSGITEAFF,TGTGCCAGCAGTTACGGTTCAGGGATCACTGAAGCTTTCTTT
TRBV7-6,once,TRBD2,TRBJ2-7,CASSPLAGNSYEQYF,TGTGCCAGCAGCCCCTTAGCGGGAAACTCCTACGAGCAGTACTTC
TRBV18,-,TRBD2,TRBJ2-1,CASSPGTSYEQFF,TGTGCCAGCTCACCCGGGACTAGCTATGAGCAGTTCTTC
TRBV7-2,-,-,TRBJ2-3,CASSTQRLGGNTDTQYF,TGTGCCAGCAGCACACAACGCCTGGGCGGGAACACAGATACGCAGTATTTT
TRBV7-6,few,-,TRBJ2-5,CASAFMRDRRTQYF,TGTGCCAGCGCCTTCATGAGGGATAGGCGGACCCAGTACTTC